One and the same sample provided the 12 T cell receptor beta chains below, sequenced in a study of vaccination and CD4 T cells after COVID-19. Cultured CD4+ T cell DNA underwent sequencing with the Oncomine TCR Beta short-read assay. One entry per CDR3 protein results from TCRdb running MiXCR on the PCR reads. This sample yields under 11,000 distinct CDR3 sequences, of which 40% to 50% are seen a single time; 36% belongs to the top ten. As for treatment: roughly nine-day PBMC culture with coronavirus spike peptide pools or control peptides (ViraFEST assay). The antigens for these receptors are not known. The sample was CD4+ T cells from blood, cultured in vitro. The receptors were sampled from a human donor who had recovered from COVID-19.

This clonotype was observed a handful of times. The chain employs TRBV6-2 or TRBV6-3 and TRBJ2-5, with D maybe TRBD2 (6 bases). V shed 6 bases and J shed 2 bases, with 13 bases lying between them. CDR1 MNHEY and CDR2 SVGEGT come from the germline V gene. The CDR3 has 14 amino acids. The CDR3 reads CASSLSGVQETQYF. The CDR3 DNA reads TGTGCCAGCAGCCTCTCGGGGGTTCAAGAGACCCAGTACTTC.

The chain carries TRBV18 and TRBJ1-5, with 10 bases fitting TRBD1. With V trimmed by 1 base and J by 4 bases, 4 bases remained unmatched. Per the germline V gene, CDR1 is KGHSH and CDR2 is LQKENI. This CDR3 has 16 residues. CDR3 region: CASSPLGQGTNQPQHF. For the CDR3, the DNA is TGTGCCAGCTCACCACTGGGACAGGGGACAAATCAGCCCCAGCATTTT.

Only one count was recorded for this clonotype. This chain uses TRBV7-9 with TRBJ2-5, with a weak D call TRBD2 (6 bases). The CDR3 totals 13 residues. Germline assignment: CDR1 SEHNR and CDR2 FQNEAQ (reference sequence). V was pared by 1 base and J by 9 bases, with 12 bases between. Here the CDR3 reads CASSLVSGEAQYF. For the CDR3, the DNA is TGTGCCAGCAGCTTAGTTAGCGGTGAGGCCCAGTACTTC.

This clonotype was seen a few times. The chain is built from TRBV7-9 and TRBJ2-7; the D call may be TRBD1 or TRBD2 (5 bases each). Trimming took off 1 base at V and 0 bases at J, with 13 bases between the two ends. This CDR3 is built from 16 residues. Germline loops: CDR1 SEHNR, CDR2 FQNEAQ (reference sequence). The CDR3: CASSLEAWGSSYEQYF. CDR3 sequence (DNA): TGTGCCAGCAGCTTAGAGGCGTGGGGGAGCTCCTACGAGCAGTACTTC.

The genes are TRBV5-1 and TRBJ2-1; 11 bases line up with TRBD2. CDR1 and CDR2 from the germline V gene are SGHRS and YFSETQ. The CDR3 runs to 19 residues. With 0 bases clipped from V and 0 bases from J, the junction kept 8 bases outside the gene matches. The CDR3 sequence: CASSLEASGGPSSYNEQFF. In DNA form, the CDR3 reads TGCGCCAGCAGCTTGGAGGCTAGCGGGGGGCCGAGCTCCTACAATGAGCAGTTCTTC. The full variable domain, completed using reference TRBV5-1 and TRBJ2-1, is KAGVTQTPRYLIKTRGQQVTLSCSPISGHRSVSWYQQTPGQGLQFLFEYFSETQRNKGNFPGRFSGRQFSNSRSEMNVSTLELGDSALYLCASSLEASGGPSSYNEQFFGPGTRLTVL.

This clonotype was detected a few times. The V and J genes are TRBV12-3 or TRBV12-4 and TRBJ1-1; D remains ambiguous. The CDR3 consists of 14 residues. V was cut by 3 bases and J by 4 bases, with 12 bases left in between. CDR3 coding DNA: TGTGCCAGCAGTTTCCGTTTGGTGAGCACTGAAGCTTTCTTT. Translation gives CASSFRLVSTEAFF.

This clonotype was recorded a few times. The chain has TRBV7-9 and TRBJ1-1; the match to TRBD1 covers 9 bases. Germline-derived CDR1 and CDR2 are SEHNR and FQNEAQ (reference sequence). The CDR3 is 13 residues long. The V segment lost 5 bases and the J segment 5 bases; nucleotides outside the gene matches: 3. For the CDR3, the DNA is TGTGCCAGCAGCAGACAGGGGGGGACTGAAGCTTTCTTT. Protein product: CASSRQGGTEAFF.

This sequence joins TRBV7-2 and TRBJ2-1; weak D call: TRBD2 (6 bases). The CDR3 consists of 12 residues. CDR1 SGHTA and CDR2 FQGNSA come from the germline V gene. Trimming left V 5 bases short and J 12 bases short, with 14 bases between. The CDR3 protein is CASSQGGIGQFF. CDR3 nucleotides: TGTGCCAGCAGCCAAGGCGGGATAGGGCAGTTCTTC.

The gene calls are TRBV6-2 or TRBV6-3 and TRBJ2-7; D remains ambiguous. With 0 bases removed from V and 0 bases from J, the gap between germline ends came to 0 bases. CDR3 length equals 12 residues. In germline, CDR1 is MNHEY, CDR2 SVGEGT. CDR3 in DNA: TGTGCCAGCAGTTACTCCTCCTACGAGCAGTACTTC. As protein: CASSYSSYEQYF.

This chain uses TRBV2 with TRBJ1-2; 7 bases match TRBD1. Germline CDR1 and CDR2: SNHLY and FYNNEI. The CDR3 extends over 14 amino acids. V lost 7 bases to trimming and J lost 3 bases; unmatched junction nucleotides: 8. The CDR3 region is CASNLGGVDYGYTF. As DNA, the CDR3 is TGTGCCAGCAATTTAGGGGGCGTGGACTATGGCTACACCTTC.

This clonotype has a single count. V gene TRBV4-3 combines with J gene TRBJ1-2; D ambiguous. This CDR3 region has 14 residues. Germline values: CDR1 LGHNA, CDR2 YSLEER. The germline V and J ends were trimmed by 0 bases and 8 bases, with 13 bases remaining between them. CDR3 in amino acids: CASSQETDLGGYTF. As DNA, the CDR3 is TGCGCCAGCAGCCAAGAAACGGACTTGGGAGGCTACACCTTC.

J is TRBJ1-6 and V is TRBV6-1, with D unresolved. V was trimmed by 5 bases and J by 9 bases, leaving 14 bases between them. This CDR3 is built from 14 residues. The V gene's germline CDR1 is MNHNS and CDR2 SASEGT. The CDR3 bases are TGTGCCAGCAGTCTCAGGACCTCGGGTTCACCCCTCCACTTT. It translates to CASSLRTSGSPLHF.